This T cell receptor beta chain was identified during a study of OX40 agonist ivuxolimab in advanced cancers. Trimming took 4 bases from V and 0 from J, leaving 17 bases between them. Germline V CDR1 and CDR2: SGDLS, YYNGEE. The length of the CDR3 is 18 residues. Sequencing was performed with immunoSEQ multiplex PCR; in TCRdb, only in-frame clones are kept and a portion is missing. The sample carries 72,000 or so clones, 70% to 90% recorded once. This chain joins TRBV9 and TRBJ1-6; D uncertain. The sequence derives from an adult with an advanced solid tumor such as melanoma, head and neck, liver or kidney cancer. This specimen was CD4+ or CD8+ T cells sorted from blood, taken in a trial of the OX40 agonist ivuxolimab. CDR3 sequence: CASSPQPGISSYNSPLHF. For the CDR3, the DNA is TGTGCCAGCAGCCCGCAACCGGGGATTAGCTCCTATAATTCACCCCTCCACTTT. Together with reference TRBV9 and TRBJ1-6, the CDR3 gives the full variable domain: DSGVTQTPKHLITATGQRVTLRCSPRSGDLSVYWYQQSLDQGLQFLIQYYNGEERAKGNILERFSAQQFPDLHSELNLSSLELGDSALYFCASSPQPGISSYNSPLHFGNGTRLTVT.